This T cell receptor (beta chain) was sequenced for a study of blood T cell repertoires in COVID-19. At the level of the study: Sites in the United States, Italy and Spain provided acute and convalescent COVID-19 samples. From T cells, B-cell-depleted T cells, or PBMCs came the material, which was cDNA or gDNA.

This CDR3 is built from 18 residues. In germline, CDR1 is LGHDT, CDR2 YNNKEL (reference sequence). Trimming at V came to 3 bases and at J to 4 bases, leaving 12 bases not matched to a gene. Cohort 3 donors counted as recovered after two negative PCRs, clearance, or resolved symptoms. Clones were sequenced by immunoSEQ multiplex PCR, and TCRdb holds only the in-frame ones, with some missing. In the table there are about 480,000 clones, approximately 88% of which are singletons. This TCR came from a woman in her thirties or forties who had recovered from COVID-19. The gene calls are TRBV3-1 (or the pseudogene TRBV3-2) and TRBJ2-2, with 9 bases fitting TRBD2. Sample: PBMCs or T cells enriched from blood (not recorded which). CDR3 nucleotide sequence: TGTGCCAGCAGCCAGACGTATATAGCGGGAGAGGGCACCGGGGAGCTGTTTTTT. Encoded protein: CASSQTYIAGEGTGELFF.